The sequence of this T cell receptor (beta chain) was determined in a study of blood T cell repertoires in COVID-19. Study at large: Samples representing acute and convalescent COVID-19 were sourced from the United States, Italy and Spain. T cells, B-cell-depleted T cells, or PBMCs provided the cDNA or gDNA that served as material.

Germline V gene lookup returns CDR1 SGHRS and CDR2 YFSETQ. The trim removed 6 bases at V and 4 bases at J, leaving 5 bases unmatched. The CDR3 consists of 15 residues. This clone showed up just a few times. How the authors handled the data: By means of reference gene primer amplification, nucleated cell counts were estimated. This table comes from immunoSEQ multiplex PCR, and its TCRdb copy is limited to in-frame clones, with some not included. Clone size and the V and J calls come from that table; the DNA yielded D and trimming. Among some 140,000 clones listed, about three quarters were seen once. This TCR came from an elderly man with acute or convalescent COVID-19. Material: peripheral blood. This sequence joins TRBV5-1 and TRBJ1-6, with TRBD1 matching 9 bases. The CDR3, as DNA: TGCGCCAGCAACGACGGGACAGGGTATAATTCACCCCTCCACTTT. It yields the protein CASNDGTGYNSPLHF.